This T cell receptor beta chain comes out of a study of monozygotic twins with inflammatory bowel disease (dated by TCRdb to the late 2010s). As for the study more broadly: In total, around 30 monozygotic twin pairs made up the full study: 19 Danish pairs, all IBD-discordant, plus nine German pairs, of which four were IBD-concordant and five were IBD-discordant. The search for disease-associated traits relied mainly on comparing, within discordant pairs, IBD patients with their genetically identical healthy co-twins. Each individual had, on average, about 151 000 unique TCRalpha sequences and 181 000 unique TCRbeta sequences available for analysis.

According to the germline V gene (reference sequence), CDR1 reads MNHNY and CDR2 reads SVGAGI. There are 12 amino acids in the CDR3, from cysteine to phenylalanine inclusive. Only the protein sequence is given. Library preparation employed 5' RACE. Preparation of each TCR library used roughly 3,300 ng of total RNA. For each sample, cDNA synthesis was carried out in eight separate reactions using SMARTScribe reverse transcriptase. During cDNA synthesis, template switching introduced unique molecular identifiers that contained a 6-nucleotide sample barcode. TCRalpha and TCRbeta cDNA was amplified in two nested PCRs of 16 and 9 cycles, and bead purification was carried out after each PCR. Before amplification, the cDNA was both treated with uracil DNA-glycosylase and purified with the QIAquick PCR purification kit. The second PCR added Illumina TruSeq-compatible adapters along with sample-specific barcodes. Library quality and concentration were assessed using TapeStation and Qubit, and roughly 5 ng of each library was pooled. Pooled libraries were sequenced on an Illumina HiSeq2500 single-index Rapid Run with 2 x 100 bp reads and custom sequencing primers. On the study's bioinformatics: MiGEC version 1.2.6 was used for UMI-based consensus assembly, which corrected PCR and sequencing errors. MiXCR version 2.1.1 handled V(D)J alignment, clonotype assembly and CDR3 extraction. To normalise gene usage, clonotype sharing and MAIT/NKT TCR abundance, the analysis used the top 1000, 10 000 and 20 000 clonotypes per sample. After downsampling to 27 000 UMIs, diversity was calculated as the inverse Simpson index using the vegan R package. Paired Mann-Whitney U tests were applied to discordant twin pairs, with Benjamini-Hochberg correction for multiple testing. Once TCRdb had reprocessed the reads, it stored one entry per CDR3 protein sequence and supplied no DNA. None of the V and J calls come from the authors' own analysis; TCRdb made them. The sample's clone listing holds around 140,000 distinct CDR3 sequences. The ten largest clones take up approximately 2.5% of the sample.

From each donor, an approximately 2.5 ml peripheral blood sample was drawn into PAXgene tubes and stored at -80 degrees C. Without T cell sorting, total RNA was isolated from whole blood using the PAXgene blood miRNA kit on an automated QIAcube. Peripheral blood from monozygotic twin pairs who were concordant or discordant for inflammatory bowel disease underwent deep TCRalpha and TCRbeta repertoire profiling using unique molecular barcoding. Smoking habits were recorded for all twin pairs, and each individual was classified as a current, former or never smoker. In regard to this clonotype: The clone's antigen remains unknown.

Summary of the overall study and its limitations: No difference in repertoire similarity was observed between concordant and discordant twins, possibly owing to limited statistical power. No single strong signal or clonotype linked to IBD turned up in the results, so the idea that one exists was not supported. Measured by the inverse Simpson index, TCRbeta repertoire diversity was lower in IBD patients than in their healthy co-twins. IBD patients shared fewer clonotypes with other individuals than healthy twins did, most markedly in patients showing signs of disease activity. Distinction between different T cell subtypes could not be achieved in the analysis. Background noise and inter-individual variability may have been introduced into the repertoires by the differing immunosuppressive treatments among patients.

This chain joins TRBV6-6 to TRBJ1-1. The clonotype originates from a human donor with ulcerative colitis or Crohn's disease, or a healthy co-twin of an affected twin (not recorded which). Sequencing was performed on blood. The CDR3 protein is CASSWESTEAFF.